The clone carrying this T cell receptor beta chain was recorded once. Antigen unknown. Sequencing used immunoSEQ multiplex PCR; TCRdb keeps in-frame clones, though not all of them. The profile shows around 340,000 clones, roughly 70% of them singletons. These data are taken from a study of shared clonotypes between healthy human individuals. Study-level points and caveats: Clonotype sharing levels among donors were expected to vary with sequencing depth.

Germline assignment: CDR1 SGHNT and CDR2 YENEEA. Trimming left V 5 bases short and J 0 bases short, with 11 bases between. This CDR3 comprises 15 residues. The receptor comes from a man aged 30 to 45 in good health. The material sequenced was memory CD4+ T cells sorted from blood. Subset: CD45RA-negative fraction. V gene TRBV11-3 combines with J gene TRBJ2-1; either TRBD1 or TRBD2 may supply D (6 bases each). The CDR3 protein is CASSPPGASYNEQFF. The CDR3 nucleotides read TGTGCCAGCAGCCCCCCGGGGGCCTCCTACAATGAGCAGTTCTTC.